The clone carrying this T cell receptor beta chain is labeled medium-sized. Antigen: not known. These data come from a study of T cell repertoires in aging, cancer and after chemotherapy. Study at large: Healthy donor repertoires were recorded over several months to years and showed clear clonal overlap. Approximately 10 million TCR reads were in the whole dataset. Broader study findings: Rebound thymic output was suggested by rising median generation probability during chemotherapy in each cancer cohort.

Amplification of TCR beta used genomic DNA extracted from peripheral blood. A mixed TRB-A/B primer pool amplified rearranged TRB by multiplex touch-down PCR. TCRdb fed the multiplex PCR reads into MiXCR, producing one record per CDR3 protein. The sample includes more than 4,500 distinct CDR3 sequences, over 20% of them seen just once. Germline V gene lookup returns CDR1 MNHEY and CDR2 SVGEGT. The CDR3 is made up of 14 amino acids. After removal of 4 bases from V and 3 bases from J, the junction contained 4 bases not matched to a gene. The V and J genes are TRBV6-2 or TRBV6-3 and TRBJ2-7; 9 nucleotides match TRBD2. This receptor was identified in a human donor in good health. The donor label of this sample is uncertain. The sequenced sample was blood. CDR3 region: CASSFLAGYYEQYF. In nucleotides, the CDR3 is TGTGCCAGCAGTTTTCTAGCGGGGTACTACGAGCAGTACTTC.